The TCR beta chain described here comes from a study of blood T cell repertoires in COVID-19. Study-level background: Samples representing acute and convalescent COVID-19 were sourced from the United States, Italy and Spain. In each case, the material was cDNA or gDNA derived from T cells, B-cell-depleted T cells, or PBMCs.

Original processing methods: Amplification of reference gene primers provided the estimated nucleated cell counts. Clones were read by immunoSEQ multiplex PCR, and TCRdb kept only the in-frame ones, dropping some. The D gene and trimming were derived from the DNA, and the V and J assignments and clone size from that table. The data show a few hundred thousand clones, with roughly nine tenths seen just once and about 2% held by the top ten. There are 14 residues in the CDR3. V was trimmed by 6 bases and J by 4 bases, leaving 16 bases between them. The germline V gene encodes CDR1 MNHNS and CDR2 SASEGT.

This sequence was found in a woman between 50 and 59 years old who had recovered from COVID-19. Sequenced material: peripheral blood. The chain recombines TRBV6-1 with TRBJ2-7; D may be TRBD1 (6 bases). CDR3 coding DNA: TGTGCCAGCAGCCACACTTCCGGGACATACGAGCAGTACTTC. Its protein product is CASSHTSGTYEQYF.